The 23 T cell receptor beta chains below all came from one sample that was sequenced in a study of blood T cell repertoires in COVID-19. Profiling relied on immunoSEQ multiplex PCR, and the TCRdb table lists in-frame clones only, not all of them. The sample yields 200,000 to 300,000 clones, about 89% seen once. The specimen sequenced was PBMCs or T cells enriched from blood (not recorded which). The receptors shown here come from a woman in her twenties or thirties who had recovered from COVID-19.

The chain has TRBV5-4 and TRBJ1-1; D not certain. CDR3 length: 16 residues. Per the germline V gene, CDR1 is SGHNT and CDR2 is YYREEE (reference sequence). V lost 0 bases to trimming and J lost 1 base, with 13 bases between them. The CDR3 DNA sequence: TGTGCCAGCAGCTTGGCCCTCACGGCGGGGAACACTGAAGCTTTCTTT. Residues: CASSLALTAGNTEAFF.

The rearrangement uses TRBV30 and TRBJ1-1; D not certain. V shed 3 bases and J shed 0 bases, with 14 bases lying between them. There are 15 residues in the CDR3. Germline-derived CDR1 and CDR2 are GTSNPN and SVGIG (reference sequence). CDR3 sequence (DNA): TGTGCCTGGAGGTATTCAACTACGATGAACACTGAAGCTTTCTTT. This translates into CAWRYSTTMNTEAFF.

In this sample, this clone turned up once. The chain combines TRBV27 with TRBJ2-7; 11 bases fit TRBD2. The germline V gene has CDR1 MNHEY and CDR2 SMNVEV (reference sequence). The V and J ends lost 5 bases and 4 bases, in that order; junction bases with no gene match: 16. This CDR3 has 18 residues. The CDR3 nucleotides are TGTGCCAGCAGTGAGACTAGCGGGGTTCTTCGAGTTGGGTACGAGCAGTACTTC. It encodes CASSETSGVLRVGYEQYF.

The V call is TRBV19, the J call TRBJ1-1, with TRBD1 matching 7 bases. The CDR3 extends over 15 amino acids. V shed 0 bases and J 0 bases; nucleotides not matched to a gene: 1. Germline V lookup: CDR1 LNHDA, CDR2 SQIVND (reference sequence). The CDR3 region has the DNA TGTGCCAGTAGTATAGACACAGGGGTGAACACTGAAGCTTTCTTT. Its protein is CASSIDTGVNTEAFF. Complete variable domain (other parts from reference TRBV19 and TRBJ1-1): DGGITQSPKYLFRKEGQNVTLSCEQNLNHDAMYWYRQDPGQGLRLIYYSQIVNDFQKGDIAEGYSVSREKKESFPLTVTSAQKNPTAFYLCASSIDTGVNTEAFFGQGTRLTVV.

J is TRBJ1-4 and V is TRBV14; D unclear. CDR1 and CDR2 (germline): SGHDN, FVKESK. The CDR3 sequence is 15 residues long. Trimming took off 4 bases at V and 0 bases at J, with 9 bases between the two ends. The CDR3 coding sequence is TGTGCCAGCAGCCGAACCGGGGCAACTAATGAAAAACTGTTTTTT. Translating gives CASSRTGATNEKLFF.

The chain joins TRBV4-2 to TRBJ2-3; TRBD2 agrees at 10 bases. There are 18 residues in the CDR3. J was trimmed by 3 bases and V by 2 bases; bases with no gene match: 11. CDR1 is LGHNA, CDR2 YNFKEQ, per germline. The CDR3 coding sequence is TGTGCCAGCAGCCAAAGACCTCCTAGCGGGAGTAGGACAGATACGCAGTATTTT. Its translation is CASSQRPPSGSRTDTQYF.

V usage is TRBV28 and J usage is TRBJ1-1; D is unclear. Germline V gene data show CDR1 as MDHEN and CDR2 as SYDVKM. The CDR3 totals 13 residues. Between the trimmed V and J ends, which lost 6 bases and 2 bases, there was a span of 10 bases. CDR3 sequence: CASSPAVNTEAFF. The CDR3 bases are TGTGCCAGCAGCCCCGCGGTAAACACTGAAGCTTTCTTT.

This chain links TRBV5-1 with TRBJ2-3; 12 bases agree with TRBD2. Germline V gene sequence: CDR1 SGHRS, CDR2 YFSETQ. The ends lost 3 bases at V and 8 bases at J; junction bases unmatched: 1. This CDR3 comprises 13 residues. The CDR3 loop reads CASSWTSGVTQYF. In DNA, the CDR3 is TGCGCCAGCAGCTGGACTAGCGGGGTTACGCAGTATTTT.

DNA for the CDR3: TGTGCCAGCAGCGAGACAGCTAACTATGGCTACACCTTC. Protein sequence: CASSETANYGYTF. The V and J genes are TRBV5-4 and TRBJ1-2; perhaps TRBD1 as D (5 bases). V was cut by 4 bases and J by 0 bases, with 7 bases left in between. The germline CDR1 and CDR2 sequences are SGHNT and YYREEE (reference sequence). This CDR3 is 13 amino acids long.

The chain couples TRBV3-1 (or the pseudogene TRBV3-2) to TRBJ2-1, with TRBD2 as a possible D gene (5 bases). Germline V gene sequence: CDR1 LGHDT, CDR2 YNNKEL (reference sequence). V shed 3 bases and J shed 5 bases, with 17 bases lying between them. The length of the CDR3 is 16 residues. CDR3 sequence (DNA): TGTGCCAGCAGCCACTTTACTGGCGGGCGTAACAATGAGCAGTTCTTC. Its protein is CASSHFTGGRNNEQFF.

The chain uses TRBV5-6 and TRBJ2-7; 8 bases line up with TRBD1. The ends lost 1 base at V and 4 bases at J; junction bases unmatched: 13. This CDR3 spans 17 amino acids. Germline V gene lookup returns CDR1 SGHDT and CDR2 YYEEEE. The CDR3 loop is CASSLKGWGTGIYEQYF. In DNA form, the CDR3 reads TGTGCCAGCAGCTTGAAGGGGTGGGGGACAGGCATTTACGAGCAGTACTTC.

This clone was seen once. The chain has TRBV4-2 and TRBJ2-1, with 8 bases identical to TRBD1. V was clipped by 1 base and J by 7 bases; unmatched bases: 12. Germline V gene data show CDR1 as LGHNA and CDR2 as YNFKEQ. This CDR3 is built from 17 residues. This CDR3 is CASSQAAEAGGKNEQFF. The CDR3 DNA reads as TGTGCCAGCAGCCAAGCGGCCGAGGCAGGGGGCAAGAATGAGCAGTTCTTC.

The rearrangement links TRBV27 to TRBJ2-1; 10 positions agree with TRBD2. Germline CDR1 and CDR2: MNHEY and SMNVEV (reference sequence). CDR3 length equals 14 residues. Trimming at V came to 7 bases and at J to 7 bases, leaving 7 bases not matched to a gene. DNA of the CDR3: TGTGCCAGCAATCTAGCGGGGGTACTTAATGAGCAGTTCTTC. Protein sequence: CASNLAGVLNEQFF.

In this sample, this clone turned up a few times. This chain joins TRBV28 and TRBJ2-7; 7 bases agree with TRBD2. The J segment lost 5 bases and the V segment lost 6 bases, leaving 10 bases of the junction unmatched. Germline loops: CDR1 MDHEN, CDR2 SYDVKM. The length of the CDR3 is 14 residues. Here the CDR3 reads CASSRGDPGNEQYF. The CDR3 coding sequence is TGTGCCAGCAGCCGGGGGGACCCGGGCAACGAGCAGTACTTC.

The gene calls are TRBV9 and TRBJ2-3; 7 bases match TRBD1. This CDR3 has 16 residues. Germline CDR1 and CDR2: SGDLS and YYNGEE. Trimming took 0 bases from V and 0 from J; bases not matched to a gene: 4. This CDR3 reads CASSVGTGSSTDTQYF. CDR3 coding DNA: TGTGCCAGCAGCGTAGGGACAGGTTCTAGCACAGATACGCAGTATTTT.

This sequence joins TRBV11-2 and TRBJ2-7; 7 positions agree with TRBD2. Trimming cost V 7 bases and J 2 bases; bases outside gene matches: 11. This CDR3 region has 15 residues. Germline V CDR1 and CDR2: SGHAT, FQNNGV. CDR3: CASTTSRGSTYEQYF. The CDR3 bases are TGTGCCAGCACGACCTCCCGCGGGAGCACCTACGAGCAGTACTTC.

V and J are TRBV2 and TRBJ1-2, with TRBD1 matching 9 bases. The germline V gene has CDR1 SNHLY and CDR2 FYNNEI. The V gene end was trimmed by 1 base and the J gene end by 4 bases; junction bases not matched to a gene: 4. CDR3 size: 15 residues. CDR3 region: CASSEGGTGFYGYTF. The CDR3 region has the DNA TGTGCCAGCAGTGAAGGAGGGACAGGGTTCTATGGCTACACCTTC.

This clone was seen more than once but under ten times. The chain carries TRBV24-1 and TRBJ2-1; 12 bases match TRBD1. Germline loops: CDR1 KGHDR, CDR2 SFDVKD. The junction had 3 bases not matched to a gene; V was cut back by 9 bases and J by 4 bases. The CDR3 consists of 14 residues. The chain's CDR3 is CATGTGGMYNEQFF. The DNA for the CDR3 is TGTGCCACCGGGACAGGGGGCATGTACAATGAGCAGTTCTTC.

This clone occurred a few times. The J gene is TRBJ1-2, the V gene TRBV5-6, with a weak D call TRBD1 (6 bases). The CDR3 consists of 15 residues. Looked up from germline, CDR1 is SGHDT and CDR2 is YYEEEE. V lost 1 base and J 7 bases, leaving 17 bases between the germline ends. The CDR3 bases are TGTGCCAGCAGCTTGTCCGGTGGGGGGGCCGGTGGCTACACCTTC. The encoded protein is CASSLSGGGAGGYTF.

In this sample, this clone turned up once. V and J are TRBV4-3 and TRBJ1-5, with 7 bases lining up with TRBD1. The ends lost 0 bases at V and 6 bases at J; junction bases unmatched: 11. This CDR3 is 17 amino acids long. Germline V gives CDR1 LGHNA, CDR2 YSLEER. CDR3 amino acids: CASSQDSFAGGSQPQHF. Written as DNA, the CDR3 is TGCGCCAGCAGCCAAGACTCTTTCGCAGGGGGAAGTCAGCCCCAGCATTTT.

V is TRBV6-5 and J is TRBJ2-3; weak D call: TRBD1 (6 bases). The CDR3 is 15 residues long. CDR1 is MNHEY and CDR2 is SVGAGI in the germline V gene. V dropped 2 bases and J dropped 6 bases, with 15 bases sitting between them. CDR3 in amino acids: CASSYVGGLLDTQYF. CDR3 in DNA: TGTGCCAGCAGTTACGTAGGGGGATTGCTGGATACGCAGTATTTT.

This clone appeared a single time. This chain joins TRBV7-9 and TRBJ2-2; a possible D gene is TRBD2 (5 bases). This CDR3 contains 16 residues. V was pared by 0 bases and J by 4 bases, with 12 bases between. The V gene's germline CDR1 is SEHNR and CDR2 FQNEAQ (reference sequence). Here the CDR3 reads CASSLARAGITGELFF. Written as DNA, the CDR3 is TGTGCCAGCAGCTTAGCGCGGGCGGGTATCACCGGGGAGCTGTTTTTT.

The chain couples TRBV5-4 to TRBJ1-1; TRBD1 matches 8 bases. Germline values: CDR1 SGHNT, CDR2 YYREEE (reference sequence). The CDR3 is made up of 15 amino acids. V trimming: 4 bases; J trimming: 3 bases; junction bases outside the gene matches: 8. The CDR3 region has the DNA TGTGCCAGCAGCCTTCGACAGGGGAGGGACACTGAAGCTTTCTTT. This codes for CASSLRQGRDTEAFF.